The 19 T cell receptor beta chains below were found in one sample sequenced in a study of blood T cells in healthy people across ages. The authors ran a second PCR of 7 to 11 cycles using a sample-barcoded 5' primer and a J-beta primer mix. TCRdb ran MiXCR on the 5' RACE reads and lists one entry per CDR3 protein. The table lists 380,000 or so distinct CDR3 sequences, approximately 51% of them singletons. The sample was blood. These TCRs come from a man in his sixties in good health.

This clonotype appeared a few times. The chain is built from TRBV7-8 and TRBJ1-2, with a tentative D call TRBD1 (6 bases). V lost 5 bases, J lost 6 bases, and 19 bases lay in between. This CDR3 contains 15 residues. Germline assignment: CDR1 SGHVS and CDR2 FQNEAQ. The CDR3 DNA follows: TGTGCCAGCAGCCCCTTCCCAGGGGCCGAGGATGGCTACACCTTC. Its translation: CASSPFPGAEDGYTF.

This clonotype was found a few times. The gene calls are TRBV7-2 and TRBJ2-5, with 7 bases lining up with TRBD2. Germline-derived CDR1 and CDR2 are SGHTA and FQGNSA. The CDR3 runs to 15 residues. V dropped 5 bases and J dropped 5; count of bases not matched to a gene: 11. CDR3 nucleotide sequence: TGTGCCAGCAGCCCTATTCGACTAGCTTCGGAGACCCAGTACTTC. Its protein is CASSPIRLASETQYF. The full variable domain, in which reference TRBV7-2 and TRBJ2-5 provide the parts outside the CDR3, is GAGVSQSPSNKVTEKGKDVELRCDPISGHTALYWYRQSLGQGLEFLIYFQGNSAPDKSGLPSDRFSAERTGGSVSTLTIQRTQQEDSAVYLCASSPIRLASETQYFGPGTRLLVL.

Only a few counts were recorded for this clonotype. This rearrangement joins TRBV7-3 to TRBJ1-2; 9 nucleotides line up with TRBD1. The CDR3 loop spans 13 amino acids. J was trimmed by 8 bases and V by 5 bases; bases with no gene match: 6. Germline lookup yields CDR1 SGHTA and CDR2 FQGTGA. CDR3 protein: CASSQGQGVGYTF. Here the CDR3 DNA reads TGTGCCAGCAGCCAGGGACAGGGAGTGGGCTACACCTTC.

The V gene is TRBV28, the J gene TRBJ1-2, with D tentatively TRBD1 (5 bases). The CDR3 totals 14 residues. Per germline, CDR1 MDHEN and CDR2 SYDVKM. Trimming took 3 bases from V and 2 from J, leaving 10 bases between them. The CDR3 DNA follows: TGTGCCAGCAGTTTTGGCAGGGCCAACTATGGCTACACCTTC. The encoded protein is CASSFGRANYGYTF.

This chain connects TRBV27 to TRBJ2-1; 10 nucleotides line up with TRBD2. This CDR3 comprises 16 residues. The germline gives CDR1 MNHEY, CDR2 SMNVEV (reference sequence). J was trimmed by 7 bases and V by 5 bases; bases with no gene match: 11. The CDR3 bases are TGTGCCAGCAGTACCCACGCAGCGGGAGGGCTTAATGAGCAGTTCTTC. Residues: CASSTHAAGGLNEQFF.

Ten or more counts support this clonotype. Compared with germline, one end of the junction differs, possibly owing to a read error. The rearrangement joins TRBV4-2 to TRBJ2-1; 9 nucleotides align to TRBD2. In germline, CDR1 is LGHNA, CDR2 YNFKEQ. The CDR3 runs to 15 residues. This chain's CDR3 is CASSQVTSGYNEQFF. CDR3 sequence (DNA): TGCGCCAGCAGCCAAGTGACTAGCGGATACAATGAGCAGTTCTTC.

The V and J genes are TRBV29-1 and TRBJ2-7, with 16 bases lining up with TRBD2. This CDR3 region has 17 residues. Germline V gives CDR1 SQVTM, CDR2 ANQGSEA. J gave up 7 bases and V 7 bases, and 16 bases lay outside the gene matches. DNA for the CDR3: TGCAGCGCTGGCGGGACTAGCGGGGGGGCGGGGCACAATGAGCAGTACTTC. Protein: CSAGGTSGGAGHNEQYF.

On this clonotype itself: The junction shows a germline mismatch at one end, possibly a read error. This chain links TRBV7-3 with TRBJ2-1, with 8 bases aligning to TRBD2. CDR1 and CDR2 (germline): SGHTA, FQGTGA. The CDR3 runs to 15 residues. CDR3 in DNA: TGTGCCAGCAGCCTAACTAGCGGATACTACAATGAGCAGTTCTTC. Translation gives CASSLTSGYYNEQFF.

The J gene is TRBJ2-1, the V gene TRBV6-5, with D possibly being TRBD2 (5 bases). Germline V gene sequence: CDR1 MNHEY, CDR2 SVGAGI. The CDR3 extends over 11 amino acids. V was clipped by 6 bases and J by 10 bases, with 10 bases between them. Here the CDR3 DNA reads TGTGCCAGCAGGAACACTAGGGAGCAGTTCTTC. It yields the protein CASRNTREQFF.

This clonotype is a singleton in its sample. The chain combines TRBV27 with TRBJ2-1; 9 positions match TRBD2. Per the germline V gene, CDR1 is MNHEY and CDR2 is SMNVEV (reference sequence). V was pared by 4 bases and J by 8 bases, with 6 bases of the junction left unmatched. The CDR3 runs 14 residues. The CDR3 DNA follows: TGTGCCAGCAGTTCTGCGGGAGGGTTTTATGAGCAGTTCTTC. It yields the protein CASSSAGGFYEQFF.

This chain links TRBV20-1 with TRBJ2-4; D is perhaps TRBD2 (6 bases). The J call is in doubt because the DNA end fits TRBJ2-5 better. Germline-derived CDR1 and CDR2 are DFQATT and SNEGSKA (reference sequence). The CDR3 is made up of 17 amino acids. DNA of the CDR3: TGCAGTGCTAGAGCTCCTTTGGCTCGGAGGGCCCAAGAGACCCAGTACTTC. This gives the protein CSARAPLARRAQETQYF.

This chain links TRBV5-1 with TRBJ2-6, with D uncertain. V lost 4 bases to trimming and J lost 2 bases, with 16 bases between them. Germline CDR1 is SGHRS and CDR2 is YFSETQ. The CDR3 extends over 17 amino acids. The CDR3 sequence is CASSPGPDEPGANVLTF. For the CDR3, the DNA is TGCGCCAGCAGCCCCGGGCCAGATGAGCCTGGGGCCAACGTCCTGACTTTC.

The CDR3 nucleotides are TGTGCCAGCAGCTTTGCGGGAGGGAGCACAGATACGCAGTATTTT. Translated, it gives CASSFAGGSTDTQYF. The chain carries TRBV7-2 and TRBJ2-3, with 9 bases fitting TRBD2. This CDR3 spans 15 amino acids. Germline values: CDR1 SGHTA, CDR2 FQGNSA. Trimming removed 3 bases from V and 0 bases from J; junction bases left unmatched: 1.

This rearrangement joins TRBV6-5 to TRBJ1-6; D uncertain. Trimming removed 0 bases at V and 8 bases at J, with 20 bases between. Germline assignment: CDR1 MNHEY and CDR2 SVGAGI. The CDR3 has 18 residues. The CDR3 region is CASSYSSRGGSGDSPLHF. The CDR3 nucleotides read TGTGCCAGCAGTTACTCGAGTCGGGGAGGGAGTGGGGATTCACCCCTCCACTTT.

This clonotype turned up a few times. The chain uses TRBV3-1 and TRBJ1-2; TRBD1 might be the D (5 bases). Trimming cost V 2 bases and J 4 bases, with 11 bases left between them. CDR3 size: 14 residues. The germline V gene has CDR1 LGHDT and CDR2 YNNKEL (reference sequence). The CDR3 reads CASSQSQGGYGYTF. CDR3 DNA: TGTGCCAGCAGCCAATCCCAGGGCGGCTATGGCTACACCTTC.

The chain uses TRBV6-1 and TRBJ1-5, with no clear D. V lost 4 bases to trimming and J lost 2 bases, with 18 bases between them. Germline CDR1 is MNHNS and CDR2 is SASEGT. The CDR3 is 17 residues long. The DNA for the CDR3 is TGTGCCAGCAGTGCGTCGAACCGAAGGTCGGGCAATCAGCCCCAGCATTTT. Protein product: CASSASNRRSGNQPQHF.

For this clonotype: Being one base from a much bigger clone, this may be a read error. The genes are TRBV20-1 and TRBJ2-1; 7 bases are a match to TRBD2. The germline V gene encodes CDR1 DFQATT and CDR2 SNEGSKA (reference sequence). The V gene end was trimmed by 4 bases and the J gene end by 5 bases; junction bases not matched to a gene: 17. This CDR3 contains 17 residues. This chain's CDR3 is CSANPLSGGLPHNEQFF. The CDR3, as DNA: TGCAGTGCTAACCCCCTTTCGGGAGGTCTGCCTCACAATGAGCAGTTCTTC.

The J gene is TRBJ1-1, the V gene TRBV7-2; tentatively, D is TRBD1 (6 bases). Trimming cost V 1 base and J 5 bases, with 14 bases left between them. From germline, CDR1 is SGHTA and CDR2 FQGNSA. This CDR3 spans 15 amino acids. CDR3 bases: TGTGCCAGCAGCTTAGACGGGGGCGTGGAGACTGAAGCTTTCTTT. This codes for CASSLDGGVETEAFF.

V and J are TRBV6-6 and TRBJ2-7; 7 nucleotides agree with TRBD1. This CDR3 spans 15 amino acids. The V gene end was trimmed by 4 bases and the J gene end by 1 base; junction bases not matched to a gene: 7. Germline V gene lookup returns CDR1 MNHNY and CDR2 SVGAGI (reference sequence). CDR3 region: CASSFRDSGSYEQYF. In nucleotides, the CDR3 is TGTGCCAGCAGTTTCCGGGACAGTGGTTCCTACGAGCAGTACTTC.